This T cell receptor (beta chain) appears in the sequencing data of a study of blood T cells in healthy people across ages. A sample-barcoded 5' primer and a J-beta primer mix were used in a second PCR of about 6 to 12 cycles. TCRdb re-analysed the 5' RACE reads in MiXCR, keeping a single row per CDR3 protein. The profile covers 700,000 to 950,000 distinct CDR3 sequences, with roughly 64% appearing a single time and around 22% taken by the ten largest. The study isolated at least 6.5 million PBMCs from each sample. CDR3 length: 16 residues. Trimming cost V 10 bases and J 6 bases, with 28 bases left between them.

Sequencing was performed on blood. This receptor was taken from a man aged 25-45 years in good health. The chain employs TRBV12-3 or TRBV12-4 and TRBJ2-7; perhaps D is TRBD1 or TRBD2 (7 bases each). In DNA, the CDR3 is TGTGCCACAGAGATCCAAGGGAGGGGGCGGGCGGCCGAGCAGTACTTC. Amino acids: CATEIQGRGRAAEQYF.